The rows below give T cell receptor beta chains drawn from one sample of a study of cytomegalovirus exposure and HLA in healthy donors. Only in-frame clones appear in the TCRdb table, and some are missing; sequencing was by immunoSEQ multiplex PCR. Of around 57,000 clones listed, roughly 90% are singletons. The sample was PBMCs. Receptors originate from a man aged 30 to 45 in good health and CMV-seropositive. The CDR3 runs from the conserved cysteine through the conserved F or W. The D gene is left open where the match is weak. Rows give clone size only sometimes, using once, few, many, or a class for an expanded clone.

D gene	V gene	CDR3 length	J gene	clone size	CDR3 DNA	CDR3 protein
-	TRBV5-3	11	TRBJ2-7	few	TGTGCCAGAAGCTTGGCCCCTCAACTGTACTTC	CARSLAPQLYF
-	TRBV20-1	11	TRBJ2-7	few	TGCAGTGCTAGAGATCAGCGGGAGCAGTACTTC	CSARDQREQYF
TRBD1	TRBV18	17	TRBJ2-4	once	TGTGCCAGCTCACCCAACGAAGGGGGCTTATCCAAAAACATTCAGTACTTC	CASSPNEGGLSKNIQYF
-	TRBV28	15	TRBJ2-2	-	TGTGCCAGCAGTTTTATCGGGGAGGACACCGGGGAGCTGTTTTTT	CASSFIGEDTGELFF
-	TRBV27	14	TRBJ1-1	-	TGTGCCTCTATTGGGAGTCTACCGAACACTGAAGCTTTCTTT	CASIGSLPNTEAFF
-	TRBV28	13	TRBJ1-1	once	TGTGCCAGCAGTTTAGACCAACAGGGAAGGGCTTTCTTT	CASSLDQQGRAFF
-	TRBV19	14	TRBJ2-1	-	TGTGCCAGTAGTATAATTCTAGCGCCCAATGAGCAGTTCTTC	CASSIILAPNEQFF
-	TRBV18	15	TRBJ2-3	once	TGTGCCAGCTCAAACACTCGGGGAGCACCAGATACGCAGTATTTT	CASSNTRGAPDTQYF
-	TRBV15	15	TRBJ1-2	-	TGTGCCACCAGCCCAGGCCCACTCGATAACTATGGCTACACCTTC	CATSPGPLDNYGYTF
-	TRBV23-1	15	TRBJ2-7	-	TGCGCCAGCAGGCCTTCGGCAGGGGGAGGCTACGAGCAGTACTTC	CASRPSAGGGYEQYF
-	TRBV2	13	TRBJ2-1	-	TGTGCCAGCAGATATAGACTAGACGGTGAGCAGTTCTTC	CASRYRLDGEQFF
TRBD2	TRBV5-4	15	TRBJ2-1	-	TGTGCCAGCAGCTTGATAGCGGGAGTCGGGAATGAGCAGTTCTTC	CASSLIAGVGNEQFF
-	TRBV11-2	15	TRBJ1-1	-	TGTGCCAGCAGCTTCCAGGGCGGCGGGGGCACTGAAGCTTTCTTT	CASSFQGGGGTEAFF
-	TRBV5-5	15	TRBJ1-1	-	TGTGCCAGCAGCTTGGGGGGGGGATGGAACACTGAAGCTTTCTTT	CASSLGGGWNTEAFF
TRBD2	TRBV5-1	16	TRBJ2-1	-	TGCGCCAGCAGCTCCGGGCCTCGCGGGAGCAGAGATGAGCAGTTCTTC	CASSSGPRGSRDEQFF
-	TRBV6-5	15	TRBJ2-7	-	TGTGCCAGCCGAGATTCGGTAGGCAGGGTCCACGAGCAGTACTTC	CASRDSVGRVHEQYF
TRBD1	TRBV27	14	TRBJ2-5	-	TGTGCCAGCAGCCGGGACAGGGGGTGGGGGACCCAGTACTTC	CASSRDRGWGTQYF
TRBD2	TRBV25-1	16	TRBJ2-2	-	TGTGCCAGCAGTGAGCCCGGGACTAAAGGACTCGGGGAGCTGTTTTTT	CASSEPGTKGLGELFF
TRBD1	TRBV28	15	TRBJ2-3	-	TGTGCCAGCAGTTTATCCGGGACAGGGCCCGGTACGCAGTATTTT	CASSLSGTGPGTQYF
TRBD2	TRBV6-5	13	TRBJ2-5	-	TGTGCCAGCAGTTACGGGCGGGAGCAGACCCAGTACTTC	CASSYGREQTQYF
-	TRBV7-9	11	TRBJ1-1	-	TGTGCCAGCAGCCCCATCATGGAAGCTTTCTTT	CASSPIMEAFF
-	TRBV9	14	TRBJ1-1	-	TGTGCCAGCAGCGTAGTTCGGGGGAACACTGAAGCTTTCTTT	CASSVVRGNTEAFF
TRBD2	TRBV27	17	TRBJ2-7	-	TGTGCCAGCAGTCTTTCAGCGGGGGCTCGCTTAACCTACGAGCAGTACTTC	CASSLSAGARLTYEQYF
-	TRBV6-5	15	TRBJ2-3	-	TGTGCCAGCAGTTACTCGAGGCGGTACACAGATACGCAGTATTTT	CASSYSRRYTDTQYF
-	TRBV14	14	TRBJ1-2	-	TGTGCCAGCAGCCAAGAACGGGGTTTCTATGGCTACACCTTC	CASSQERGFYGYTF
TRBD2	TRBV28	16	TRBJ2-1	-	TGTGCCAGCAGTTTTATTGGGCGCGGGAGGGCCGTTGAGCAGTTCTTC	CASSFIGRGRAVEQFF
-	TRBV21-1	13	TRBJ1-4	-	TGTGCCACCCCTCGGAGTATCAATGAAAAACTGTTTTTT	CATPRSINEKLFF
TRBD2	TRBV6-5	15	TRBJ2-7	-	TGTGCCACCACCTTTAGCGGGAGGACTTCCTACGAGCAGTACTTC	CATTFSGRTSYEQYF
TRBD1	TRBV27	15	TRBJ1-2	-	TGTGCCAGCAGTCCGCCAGGACAGGCGCACTATGGCTACACCTTC	CASSPPGQAHYGYTF
TRBD1	TRBV28	16	TRBJ2-7	-	TGTGCCAGCAGTTTTTTTGGCAGGGGGACGACTACGGAGCAGTACTTC	CASSFFGRGTTTEQYF
TRBD1	TRBV15	20	TRBJ1-4	-	TGTGCCACCAGCAGAGGGCGATTTTCGGGGACAGGGGGTAAAAATGAAAAACTGTTTTTT	CATSRGRFSGTGGKNEKLFF
-	TRBV19	15	TRBJ1-2	-	TGTGCCAGTAGTATAGCGCGGGGCGGCTTAAATGGCTACACCTTC	CASSIARGGLNGYTF
-	TRBV4-3	15	TRBJ1-2	-	TGCGCCAGCAGCTACAACAGCTGGTCTAACTATGGCTACACCTTC	CASSYNSWSNYGYTF
TRBD2	TRBV5-1	14	TRBJ2-3	-	TGCGCCAGCAGCTTGGTAGCGGGAGTCCCTGGGCAGTATTTT	CASSLVAGVPGQYF
TRBD2	TRBV28	15	TRBJ2-1	-	TGTGCCAGCAGGATTAGCGGGGTCTCCTACAATGAGCAGTTCTTC	CASRISGVSYNEQFF
TRBD1	TRBV5-1	17	TRBJ2-2	-	TGCGCCAGCAGCTTGCAGGGACAGGGCGCAAACACCGGGGAGCTGTTTTTT	CASSLQGQGANTGELFF
TRBD1	TRBV6-6	15	TRBJ1-5	-	TGTGCCAGCAGTTATCTCGGACAGGGGGGTCAGCCCCAGCATTTT	CASSYLGQGGQPQHF
-	TRBV14	14	TRBJ2-3	once	TGTGCCAGCAGCCAAGATCTAGGCACAGATACGCAGTATTTT	CASSQDLGTDTQYF
-	TRBV28	13	TRBJ2-1	-	TGTGCCAGCAGTTTTAAGACTTACAATGAGCAGTTCTTC	CASSFKTYNEQFF
-	TRBV18	20	TRBJ2-1	-	TGTGCCAGCTCACTACTAAGGACACCCATAGAGAATAGCTCCTACAATGAGCAGTTCTTC	CASSLLRTPIENSSYNEQFF
TRBD1	TRBV12-5	15	TRBJ2-5	few	TGTGCTAGTGGTGGACAGGGAAGCGATGAAGAGACCCAGTACTTC	CASGGQGSDEETQYF
TRBD1	TRBV9	16	TRBJ1-3	-	TGTGCCAGCAGCGTCTCCTCGACAGGGGTCGGAAACACCATATATTTT	CASSVSSTGVGNTIYF
-	TRBV4-3	14	TRBJ2-1	-	TGCGCCAGCAGCCAAGATACCGGGGTGAATGAGCAGTTCTTC	CASSQDTGVNEQFF
TRBD2	TRBV29-1	13	TRBJ2-5	-	TGCAGCGTCTCAAGGACTAGCCAAGAGACCCAGTACTTC	CSVSRTSQETQYF
TRBD1	TRBV5-8	14	TRBJ2-7	-	TGTGCCAGCGCGATAAAGGGGGCATCCTACGAGCAGTACTTC	CASAIKGASYEQYF
-	TRBV4-1	12	TRBJ1-2	-	TGCGCCAGCAGCAAACGACAGAAAGGCTACACCTTC	CASSKRQKGYTF
-	TRBV27	14	TRBJ1-5	-	TGTGCCAGCAGTCCAACCTCTACAGGGACGCCCCAGCATTTT	CASSPTSTGTPQHF
TRBD2	TRBV5-1	15	TRBJ2-7	-	TGCGCCAGCAGCTTGTTGCTCCAGCGGGAGAGCGAGCAGTACTTC	CASSLLLQRESEQYF
-	TRBV27	15	TRBJ1-2	-	TGTGCCAGCAGTTCCCCTTTACAGGGTCACTATGGCTACACCTTC	CASSSPLQGHYGYTF
-	TRBV5-4	16	TRBJ1-3	-	TGTGCCAGCAGCCTCAGGGGTTTACACTCTGGAAACACCATATATTTT	CASSLRGLHSGNTIYF
TRBD1	TRBV2	16	TRBJ1-2	few	TGTGCCAGCAGCGTGACGGACAGGCAATTTAGTGGTGGCTACACCTTC	CASSVTDRQFSGGYTF
TRBD2	TRBV28	18	TRBJ2-1	-	TGTGCCAGCAGTTTAACTAGCGGGAGTGAGGGGTATTACAATGAGCAGTTCTTC	CASSLTSGSEGYYNEQFF
TRBD2	TRBV5-8	15	TRBJ2-3	few	TGTGCCAGCAGCTCTCTAGCGGGGTTCACAGATACGCAGTATTTT	CASSSLAGFTDTQYF
-	TRBV5-6	13	TRBJ2-7	-	TGTGCCAGCAGCTTGAGGCAGGGCTACGAGCAGTACTTC	CASSLRQGYEQYF